This T cell receptor beta chain was sequenced for a study of T cells in Graves' hyperthyroidism and ophthalmopathy. Patients aged 18 to 65 with hyperthyroidism were newly diagnosed, with duration under 2 months. The study left out patients who had uncontrolled infection, other autoimmune disease, pregnancy or lactation. In the case of this clonotype: Its antigen is not identified.

Overall study findings and caveats: Prediction of ophthalmopathy progression came a median about 6 months pre-onset. A model built on 13 V-J features separated ophthalmopathy from stable hyperthyroidism.

Researchers took RNA transcripts and amplified the TCR beta CDR3 regions from them. The TCR CDR3 was amplified in a first-round RT-PCR using the HTBI primer set. MiXCR was run by TCRdb on the multiplex PCR reads, yielding one entry per CDR3 protein. The sample includes about 690,000 distinct CDR3 sequences, 17% of them seen just once. Sequenced input: blood. The TCR comes from a man aged 45-65 years with Graves' hyperthyroidism.

CDR3 sequence (DNA): TGTGCCAGCAGCTCCCGGGACTACCAAAACAATGAGCAGTTCTTC. It specifies CASSSRDYQNNEQFF. The V call is TRBV7-3, the J call TRBJ2-1, with 7 bases matching TRBD2. Germline CDR1 and CDR2: SGHTA and FQGTGA. The V gene end was trimmed by 4 bases and the J gene end by 5 bases; junction bases not matched to a gene: 8. The CDR3 sequence is 15 residues long. Together with reference TRBV7-3 and TRBJ2-1, the CDR3 gives the full variable domain: GAGVSQTPSNKVTEKGKYVELRCDPISGHTALYWYRQSLGQGPEFLIYFQGTGAADDSGLPNDRFFAVRPEGSVSTLKIQRTERGDSAVYLCASSSRDYQNNEQFFGPGTRLTVL.